Presented here are 23 T cell receptor beta chains from one specimen sequenced in a study of TIL therapy for anti-PD-1-resistant metastatic lung cancer. The libraries were made with immunoSEQ v3. Only in-frame clones appear in the TCRdb table, and some are missing; sequencing was by immunoSEQ multiplex PCR. In the table there are about 52,000 clones, roughly 85% of which are singletons. Stated time point: pre-treatment sample, taken before nivolumab and TIL therapy. The starting material was blood, obtained at baseline. The receptors here all came from a woman aged 30 to 85 with non-small cell lung cancer.

The chain combines TRBV4-1 with TRBJ2-2; D is uncertain. This CDR3 is built from 15 residues. Germline values: CDR1 MGHRA, CDR2 YSYEKL. V shed 0 bases and J shed 0 bases, with 5 bases lying between them. The CDR3 sequence: CASSQDRANTGELFF. CDR3 coding DNA: TGCGCCAGCAGCCAAGATCGGGCGAACACCGGGGAGCTGTTTTTT.

The CDR3 coding sequence is TGTGCCAGCAGTTGGTGGGGCAGCACGAATCAGCCCCAGCATTTT. This encodes CASSWWGSTNQPQHF. This chain joins TRBV6-1 and TRBJ1-5; a weak D match, TRBD1 (5 bases). Germline lookup yields CDR1 MNHNS and CDR2 SASEGT. The V end was cut by 5 bases, the J end by 4 bases, with 15 bases between. The CDR3 loop spans 15 amino acids.

This chain uses TRBV10-3 with TRBJ1-1; D might be TRBD1 (5 bases). Trimming took 7 bases from V and 1 from J, leaving 13 bases between them. CDR1 and CDR2 (germline): ENHRY, SYGVKD. This CDR3 has 14 residues. The CDR3 bases are TGTGCCATCACAAGCAGGGTGGAGAACACTGAAGCTTTCTTT. Translated: CAITSRVENTEAFF.

The gene calls are TRBV19 and TRBJ1-1; D possibly corresponds to TRBD1 (6 bases). V was cut by 6 bases and J by 4 bases, with 18 bases left in between. Germline V CDR1 and CDR2: LNHDA, SQIVND (reference sequence). The CDR3 sequence is 15 residues long. The CDR3 coding sequence is TGTGCCAGTAGGCTGGGACACGGGGCCTTCACTGAAGCTTTCTTT. It encodes CASRLGHGAFTEAFF.

The V gene is TRBV9, the J gene TRBJ2-5, with D perhaps matching TRBD2 (6 bases). This CDR3 has 13 amino acids. The V gene lost 2 bases and the J gene lost 5 bases, with 10 bases spanning the gap. CDR1 SGDLS and CDR2 YYNGEE come from the germline V gene. Written as DNA, the CDR3 is TGTGCCAGCAGCGTGGACGGAGGGGAGACCCAGTACTTC. Amino acids: CASSVDGGETQYF.

This clone has just one count. The chain carries TRBV7-9 and TRBJ2-5; 10 nucleotides line up with TRBD1. V lost 4 bases and J lost 4; bases outside the gene matches: 6. Looked up from germline, CDR1 is SEHNR and CDR2 is FQNEAQ (reference sequence). CDR3 size: 15 residues. The chain's CDR3 is CASSSSGTGVETQYF. The CDR3 DNA reads TGTGCCAGCAGCTCCTCCGGGACAGGGGTAGAGACCCAGTACTTC.

The chain is built from TRBV5-7 and TRBJ2-4, with D possibly matching TRBD1 (5 bases). TRBV5-7 is filed as an ORF, its function uncertain. CDR3 length equals 13 residues. The V and J ends lost 6 bases and 6 bases respectively, with 13 bases between them. The CDR3, as DNA: TGTGCCAGCATCCGACAGAATAGAAACATTCAGTACTTC. Protein product: CASIRQNRNIQYF.

The table lists this clone with a few counts. V and J are TRBV29-1 and TRBJ1-2; possibly TRBD1 for D (6 bases). Trimming left V 5 bases short and J 4 bases short, with 23 bases between. The germline V gene encodes CDR1 SQVTM and CDR2 ANQGSEA. The CDR3 is 16 amino acids. The CDR3 is CSVSGPSTGAGYGYTF. Written as DNA, the CDR3 is TGCAGCGTTTCGGGTCCCTCGACGGGGGCAGGCTATGGCTACACCTTC.

The genes are TRBV19 and TRBJ2-5, with D possibly being TRBD2 (6 bases). V lost 3 bases and J 5 bases, leaving 10 bases between the germline ends. Germline assignment: CDR1 LNHDA and CDR2 SQIVND (reference sequence). CDR3 length equals 13 residues. CDR3 bases: TGTGCCAGTAGTATGGGGGGAGCTGAGACCCAGTACTTC. Its protein product is CASSMGGAETQYF.

This chain links TRBV11-2 with TRBJ1-2, with TRBD1 matching over 9 bases. Per germline, CDR1 SGHAT and CDR2 FQNNGV. With V trimmed by 6 bases and J by 6 bases, 5 bases remained unmatched. This CDR3 contains 13 residues. The CDR3 bases are TGTGCCAGCAGACCGACAGGGGGACATGGCTACACCTTC. Amino acid sequence: CASRPTGGHGYTF.

This clone was observed once. J is TRBJ2-3 and V is TRBV2; 12 bases agree with TRBD2. CDR1 is SNHLY, CDR2 FYNNEI, per germline. Germline trimming cut 6 bases from V and 1 base from J; bases unmatched to any gene: 2. The CDR3 has 15 amino acids. The CDR3 bases are TGTGCCAGCAGGAGACTAGCGGGGGGCACAGATACGCAGTATTTT. Residues: CASRRLAGGTDTQYF.

The chain uses TRBV5-1 and TRBJ2-1; TRBD2 might be the D (5 bases). V shed 6 bases and J shed 10 bases, with 14 bases lying between them. CDR1 is SGHRS, CDR2 YFSETQ, per germline. There are 12 residues in the CDR3. CDR3 amino acids: CASIPSGGEQFF. CDR3 nucleotide sequence: TGCGCCAGCATACCCTCGGGCGGGGAGCAGTTCTTC.

The rearrangement links TRBV5-1 to TRBJ1-1; D not resolved. CDR3 length: 16 residues. V was trimmed by 0 bases and J by 4 bases, leaving 16 bases between them. CDR1 and CDR2 (germline): SGHRS, YFSETQ. The CDR3: CASSLEAGPRATEAFF. CDR3 DNA: TGCGCCAGCAGCTTGGAGGCGGGCCCAAGGGCCACTGAAGCTTTCTTT.

The chain recombines TRBV19 with TRBJ1-1, with no clear D. Looked up from germline, CDR1 is LNHDA and CDR2 is SQIVND (reference sequence). The CDR3 has 14 residues. V was pared by 3 bases and J by 1 base, with 9 bases between. CDR3 coding DNA: TGTGCCAGTAGTATTCAGGCGGGGAACACTGAAGCTTTCTTT. Protein product: CASSIQAGNTEAFF.

In DNA, the CDR3 is TGTGCCAGCAGCTTTAATACGGGGACCGCAACTAATGAAAAACTGTTTTTT. Its protein is CASSFNTGTATNEKLFF. V gene TRBV5-6 combines with J gene TRBJ1-4; D perhaps matches TRBD1 (5 bases). This CDR3 is built from 17 residues. Germline loops: CDR1 SGHDT, CDR2 YYEEEE. V lost 2 bases and J lost 0, with 14 bases in between.

The rearrangement uses TRBV29-1 and TRBJ2-2; 8 nucleotides line up with TRBD1. The CDR3 loop spans 14 amino acids. Germline V gives CDR1 SQVTM, CDR2 ANQGSEA. The ends lost 7 bases at V and 5 bases at J; junction bases unmatched: 9. This chain's CDR3 is CSAETGEGTGELFF. The DNA for the CDR3 is TGCAGCGCCGAGACAGGGGAAGGAACCGGGGAGCTGTTTTTT.

This clone was counted a single time. The V and J genes are TRBV15 and TRBJ2-5; 15 bases are a match to TRBD2. This CDR3 has 15 amino acids. V lost 5 bases, J lost 5 bases, and 3 bases stayed unmatched. Germline assignment: CDR1 LNHNV and CDR2 YYDKDF (reference sequence). The chain's CDR3 is CATSAGLAGGETQYF. CDR3 coding DNA: TGTGCCACCAGCGCCGGACTAGCGGGGGGGGAGACCCAGTACTTC.

This chain joins TRBV5-6 and TRBJ1-2; 7 nucleotides line up with TRBD1. After removal of 3 bases from V and 7 bases from J, the junction contained 6 bases not matched to a gene. Germline values: CDR1 SGHDT, CDR2 YYEEEE. The CDR3 runs to 13 residues. The CDR3 DNA reads as TGTGCCAGCAGCTGGGCCCGACAGGGTGGCTACACCTTC. This codes for CASSWARQGGYTF.

The rearrangement uses TRBV4-2 and TRBJ1-3; D might be TRBD1 (5 bases). The V and J ends lost 0 bases and 7 bases respectively, with 16 bases between them. Germline-derived CDR1 and CDR2 are LGHNA and YNFKEQ. CDR3 length: 16 amino acids. The CDR3 protein is CASSQDFGARGNTIYF. In DNA form, the CDR3 reads TGTGCCAGCAGCCAAGATTTCGGGGCCCGGGGTAACACCATATATTTT.

V and J are TRBV6-5 and TRBJ1-6; 8 bases map to TRBD1. The CDR3 spans 15 residues. The V gene end was trimmed by 5 bases and the J gene end by 7 bases; junction bases not matched to a gene: 7. Looked up from germline, CDR1 is MNHEY and CDR2 is SVGAGI. CDR3 sequence: CASSPETGENSPLHF. The CDR3 DNA sequence: TGTGCCAGCAGTCCGGAGACAGGGGAAAATTCACCCCTCCACTTT.

This clone occurred a few times. The V and J genes are TRBV2 and TRBJ1-1, with unresolved D. The CDR3 sequence is 14 residues long. Trimming took 5 bases from V and 6 from J, leaving 16 bases between them. In germline, CDR1 is SNHLY, CDR2 FYNNEI. The CDR3, as DNA: TGTGCCAGCAGTCCCGGACCCTTGGGAGCTGAAGCTTTCTTT. It yields the protein CASSPGPLGAEAFF.

The J gene is TRBJ2-5, the V gene TRBV5-1; possibly TRBD1 for D (6 bases). The V end was cut by 1 base, the J end by 4 bases, with 8 bases between. The CDR3 is made up of 13 amino acids. Germline CDR1 reads SGHRS; CDR2 reads YFSETQ. The CDR3 is CASSLTQGETQYF. The CDR3 coding sequence is TGCGCCAGCAGCTTGACACAGGGAGAGACCCAGTACTTC.

The chain employs TRBV15 and TRBJ2-2; TRBD1 matches 9 bases. The CDR3 runs to 16 residues. The V and J ends lost 2 bases and 6 bases, in that order; junction bases with no gene match: 7. Germline CDR1 reads LNHNV; CDR2 reads YYDKDF (reference sequence). CDR3 protein: CATSRPPGQGAGELFF. The CDR3 coding sequence is TGTGCCACCAGCAGACCCCCGGGACAGGGTGCCGGGGAGCTGTTTTTT.